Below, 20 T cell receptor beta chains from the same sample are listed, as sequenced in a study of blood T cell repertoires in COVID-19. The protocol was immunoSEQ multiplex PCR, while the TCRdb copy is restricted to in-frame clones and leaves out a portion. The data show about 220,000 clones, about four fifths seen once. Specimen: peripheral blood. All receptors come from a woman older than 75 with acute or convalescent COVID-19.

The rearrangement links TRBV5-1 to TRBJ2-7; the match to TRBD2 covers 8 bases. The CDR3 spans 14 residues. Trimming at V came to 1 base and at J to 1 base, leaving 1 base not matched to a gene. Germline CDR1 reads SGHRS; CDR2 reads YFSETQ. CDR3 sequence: CASSLSGGSYEQYF. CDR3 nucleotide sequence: TGCGCCAGCAGCTTGAGCGGGGGTTCCTACGAGCAGTACTTC.

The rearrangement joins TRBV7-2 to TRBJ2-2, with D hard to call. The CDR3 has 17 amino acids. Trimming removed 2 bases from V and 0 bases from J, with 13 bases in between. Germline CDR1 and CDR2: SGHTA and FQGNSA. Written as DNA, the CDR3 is TGTGCCAGCAGCTTATTTTCGGTGCGCGCGAACACCGGGGAGCTGTTTTTT. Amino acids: CASSLFSVRANTGELFF.

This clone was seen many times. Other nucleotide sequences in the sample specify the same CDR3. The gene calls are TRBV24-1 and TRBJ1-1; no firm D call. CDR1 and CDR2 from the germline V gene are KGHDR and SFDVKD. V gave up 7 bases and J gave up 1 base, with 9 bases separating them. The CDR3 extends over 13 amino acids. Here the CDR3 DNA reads TGTGCCACCAGCCCGGGTGGGAACACTGAAGCTTTCTTT. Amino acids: CATSPGGNTEAFF.

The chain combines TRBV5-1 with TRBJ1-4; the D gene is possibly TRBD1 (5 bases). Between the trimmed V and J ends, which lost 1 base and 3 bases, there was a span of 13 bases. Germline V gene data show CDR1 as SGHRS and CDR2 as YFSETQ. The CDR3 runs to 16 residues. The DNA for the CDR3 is TGCGCCAGCAGCTTGTTGGGGGGATCGGCTAATGAAAAACTGTTTTTT. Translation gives CASSLLGGSANEKLFF. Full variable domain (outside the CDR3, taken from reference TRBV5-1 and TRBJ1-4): KAGVTQTPRYLIKTRGQQVTLSCSPISGHRSVSWYQQTPGQGLQFLFEYFSETQRNKGNFPGRFSGRQFSNSRSEMNVSTLELGDSALYLCASSLLGGSANEKLFFGSGTQLSVL.

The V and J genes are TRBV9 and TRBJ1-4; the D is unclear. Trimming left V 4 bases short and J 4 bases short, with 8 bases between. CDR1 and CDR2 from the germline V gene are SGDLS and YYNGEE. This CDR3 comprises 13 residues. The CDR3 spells CASSLGSNEKLFF. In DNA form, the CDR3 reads TGTGCCAGCAGCCTAGGTAGTAATGAAAAACTGTTTTTT.

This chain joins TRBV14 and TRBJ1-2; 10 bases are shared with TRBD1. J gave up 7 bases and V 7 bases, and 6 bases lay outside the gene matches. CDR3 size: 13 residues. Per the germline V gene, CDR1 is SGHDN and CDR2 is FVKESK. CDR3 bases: TGTGCCAGCACCCTGACAGGGGGCGGTGGCTACACCTTC. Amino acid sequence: CASTLTGGGGYTF.

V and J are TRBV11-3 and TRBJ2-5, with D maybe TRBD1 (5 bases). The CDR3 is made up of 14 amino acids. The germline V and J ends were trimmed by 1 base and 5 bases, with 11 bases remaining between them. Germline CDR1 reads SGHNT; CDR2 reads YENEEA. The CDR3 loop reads CASSLASGLETQYF. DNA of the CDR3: TGTGCCAGCAGCTTAGCTTCAGGGTTGGAGACCCAGTACTTC.

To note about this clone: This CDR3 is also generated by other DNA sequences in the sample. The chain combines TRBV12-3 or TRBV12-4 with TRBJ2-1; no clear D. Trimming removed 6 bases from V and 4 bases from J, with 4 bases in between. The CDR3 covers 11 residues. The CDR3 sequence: CASSLYNEQFF. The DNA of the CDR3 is TGTGCCAGCAGCCTTTACAATGAGCAGTTCTTC.

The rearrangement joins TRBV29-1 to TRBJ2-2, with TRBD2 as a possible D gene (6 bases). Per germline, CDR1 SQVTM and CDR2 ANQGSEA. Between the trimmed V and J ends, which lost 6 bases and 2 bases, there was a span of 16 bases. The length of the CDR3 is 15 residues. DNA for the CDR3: TGCAGCGTCTCGGTGGGGGGACGAAACACCGGGGAGCTGTTTTTT. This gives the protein CSVSVGGRNTGELFF.

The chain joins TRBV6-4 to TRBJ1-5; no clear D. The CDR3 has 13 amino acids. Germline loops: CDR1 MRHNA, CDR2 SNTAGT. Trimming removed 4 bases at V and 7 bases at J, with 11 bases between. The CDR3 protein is CASSARDNQPQHF. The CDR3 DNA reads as TGTGCCAGCAGTGCGCGGGATAACCAGCCCCAGCATTTT.

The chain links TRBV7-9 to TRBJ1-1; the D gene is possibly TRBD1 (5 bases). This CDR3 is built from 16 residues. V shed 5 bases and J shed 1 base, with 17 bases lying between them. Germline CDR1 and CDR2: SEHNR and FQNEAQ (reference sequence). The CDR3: CASSPEFQGTNTEAFF. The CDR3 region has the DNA TGTGCCAGCAGCCCCGAATTCCAGGGAACGAACACTGAAGCTTTCTTT.

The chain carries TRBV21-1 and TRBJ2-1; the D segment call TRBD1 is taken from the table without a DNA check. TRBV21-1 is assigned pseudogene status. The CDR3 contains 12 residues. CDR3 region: CAIVDRSHEQFF. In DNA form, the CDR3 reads TGTGCCATCGTAGACAGGTCCCATGAGCAGTTCTTC.

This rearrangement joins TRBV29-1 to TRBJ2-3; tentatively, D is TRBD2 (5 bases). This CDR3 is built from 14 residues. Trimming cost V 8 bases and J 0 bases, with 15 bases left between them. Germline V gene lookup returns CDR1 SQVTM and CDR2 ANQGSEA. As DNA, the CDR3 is TGCAGCTCTTATGGGCGGACTAGCACAGATACGCAGTATTTT. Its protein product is CSSYGRTSTDTQYF.

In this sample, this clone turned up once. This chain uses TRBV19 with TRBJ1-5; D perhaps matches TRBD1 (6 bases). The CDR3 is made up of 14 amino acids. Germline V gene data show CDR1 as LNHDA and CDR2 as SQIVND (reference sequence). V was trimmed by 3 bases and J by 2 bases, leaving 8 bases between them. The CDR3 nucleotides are TGTGCCAGTAGTATGGGACACCGCAATCAGCCCCAGCATTTT. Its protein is CASSMGHRNQPQHF.

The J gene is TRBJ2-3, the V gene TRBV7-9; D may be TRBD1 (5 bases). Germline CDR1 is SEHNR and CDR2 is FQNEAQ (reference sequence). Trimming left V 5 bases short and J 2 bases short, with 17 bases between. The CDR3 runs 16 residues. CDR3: CASSQSSSRDTDTQYF. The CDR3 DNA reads TGTGCCAGCAGCCAATCGTCGTCCAGGGACACAGATACGCAGTATTTT.

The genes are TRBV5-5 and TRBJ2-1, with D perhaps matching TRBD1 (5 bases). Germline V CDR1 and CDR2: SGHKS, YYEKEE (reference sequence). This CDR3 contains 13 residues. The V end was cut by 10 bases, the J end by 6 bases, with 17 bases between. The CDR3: CAPARQTGNEQFF. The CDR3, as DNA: TGTGCCCCCGCCCGACAGACGGGCAATGAGCAGTTCTTC.

DNA of the CDR3: TGTGCCAGCAGCGCAGAACAGGGGGCTGATGGCTACACCTTC. Protein: CASSAEQGADGYTF. The V and J genes are TRBV7-3 and TRBJ1-2; TRBD1 aligns across 9 bases. Germline CDR1 SGHTA, CDR2 FQGTGA. This CDR3 region has 14 residues. Trimming took 5 bases from V and 6 from J; bases not matched to a gene: 7.

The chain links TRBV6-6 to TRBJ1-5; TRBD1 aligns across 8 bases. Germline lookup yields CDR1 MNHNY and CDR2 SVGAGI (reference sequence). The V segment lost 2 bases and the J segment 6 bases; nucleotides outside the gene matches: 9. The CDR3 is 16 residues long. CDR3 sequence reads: CASSYKAQGAGQPQHF. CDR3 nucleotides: TGTGCCAGCAGTTACAAGGCCCAGGGGGCAGGTCAGCCCCAGCATTTT.

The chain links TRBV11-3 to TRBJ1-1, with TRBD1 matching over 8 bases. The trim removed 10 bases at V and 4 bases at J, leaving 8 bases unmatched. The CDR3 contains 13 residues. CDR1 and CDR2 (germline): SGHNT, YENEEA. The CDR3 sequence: CATQGALSTEAFF. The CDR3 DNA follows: TGTGCCACCCAGGGGGCCCTTAGCACTGAAGCTTTCTTT.

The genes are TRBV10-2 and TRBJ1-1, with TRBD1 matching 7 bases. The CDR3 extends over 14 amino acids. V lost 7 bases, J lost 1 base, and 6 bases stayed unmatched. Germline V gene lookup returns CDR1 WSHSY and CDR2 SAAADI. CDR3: CASTGQAQNTEAFF. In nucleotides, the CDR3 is TGCGCCAGCACAGGACAGGCCCAGAACACTGAAGCTTTCTTT.